The clone carrying this T cell receptor beta chain was counted only a few times. What it binds is unknown. This entry is derived from a study of cytomegalovirus exposure and HLA in healthy donors. Study results and limitations: Later analysis associated a missense DCLRE1C variant with TCR beta V- and J-gene trimming.

Vbeta (60) and Jbeta (13) primers were used in the PCR. Generated by immunoSEQ multiplex PCR, the TCRdb table keeps only in-frame clones and is missing some. The sample records some 90,000 clones, 80% to 90% being singletons. The ends were cut back, 3 bases at V and 5 bases at J, with 13 bases in the middle. Germline V gives CDR1 GTSNPN, CDR2 SVGIG (reference sequence). The CDR3 runs 13 residues. The V gene is TRBV30, the J gene TRBJ1-1; D not resolved. Sequencing input: PBMCs. This clonotype was sampled from a man aged 35 to 55 in good health and CMV-seronegative. The CDR3 loop reads CAWSLQGRTEAFF. CDR3 nucleotides: TGTGCCTGGAGCCTCCAAGGCAGGACTGAAGCTTTCTTT.